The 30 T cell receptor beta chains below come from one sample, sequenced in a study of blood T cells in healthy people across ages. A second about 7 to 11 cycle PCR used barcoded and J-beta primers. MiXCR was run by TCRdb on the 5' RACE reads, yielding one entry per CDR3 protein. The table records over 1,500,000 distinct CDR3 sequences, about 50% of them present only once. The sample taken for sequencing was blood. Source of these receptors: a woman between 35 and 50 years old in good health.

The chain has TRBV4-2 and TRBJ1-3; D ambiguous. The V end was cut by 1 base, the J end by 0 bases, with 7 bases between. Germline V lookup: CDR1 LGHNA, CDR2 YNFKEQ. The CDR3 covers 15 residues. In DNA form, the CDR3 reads TGTGCCAGCAGCCAAGGGCTCTACTCTGGAAACACCATATATTTT. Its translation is CASSQGLYSGNTIYF.

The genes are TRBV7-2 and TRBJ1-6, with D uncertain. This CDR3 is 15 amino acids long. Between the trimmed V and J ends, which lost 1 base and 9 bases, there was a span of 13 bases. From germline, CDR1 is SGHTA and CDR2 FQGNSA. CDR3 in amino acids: CASSLGNMRGSPLHF. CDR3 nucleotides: TGTGCCAGCAGCTTAGGGAACATGCGGGGTTCACCCCTCCACTTT. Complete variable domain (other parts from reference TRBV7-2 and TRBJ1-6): GAGVSQSPSNKVTEKGKDVELRCDPISGHTALYWYRQSLGQGLEFLIYFQGNSAPDKSGLPSDRFSAERTGGSVSTLTIQRTQQEDSAVYLCASSLGNMRGSPLHFGNGTRLTVT.

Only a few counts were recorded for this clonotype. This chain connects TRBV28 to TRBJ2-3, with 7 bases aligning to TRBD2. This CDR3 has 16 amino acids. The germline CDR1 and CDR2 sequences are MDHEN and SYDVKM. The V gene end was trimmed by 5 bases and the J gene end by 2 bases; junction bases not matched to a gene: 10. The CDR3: CASSEGLGWVTDTQYF. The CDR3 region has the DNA TGTGCCAGCAGTGAAGGACTAGGGTGGGTCACAGATACGCAGTATTTT.

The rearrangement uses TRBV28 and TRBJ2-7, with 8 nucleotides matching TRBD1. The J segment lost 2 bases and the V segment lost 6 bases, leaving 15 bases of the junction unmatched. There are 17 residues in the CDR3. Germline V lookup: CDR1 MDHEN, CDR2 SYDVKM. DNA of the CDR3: TGTGCCAGCAGATCTCTCGGGACAGGATCTTCCCCCTACGAGCAGTACTTC. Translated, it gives CASRSLGTGSSPYEQYF.

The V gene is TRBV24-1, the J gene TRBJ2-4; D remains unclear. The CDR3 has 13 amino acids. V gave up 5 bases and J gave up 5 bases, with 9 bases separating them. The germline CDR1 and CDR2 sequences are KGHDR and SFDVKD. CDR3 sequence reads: CATSAVSENIQYF. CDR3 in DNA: TGTGCCACCAGTGCAGTATCGGAAAACATTCAGTACTTC.

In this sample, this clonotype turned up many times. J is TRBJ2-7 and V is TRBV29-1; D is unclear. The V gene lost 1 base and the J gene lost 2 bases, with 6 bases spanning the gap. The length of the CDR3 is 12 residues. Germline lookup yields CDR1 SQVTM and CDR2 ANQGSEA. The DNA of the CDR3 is TGCAGCGTTGAAGGATCTCCCTACGAGCAGTACTTC. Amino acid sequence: CSVEGSPYEQYF.

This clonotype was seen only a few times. The CDR3 sequence is CASSSGLDVGYEQYF. As DNA, the CDR3 is TGCGCCAGCAGCTCCGGACTAGATGTTGGCTACGAGCAGTACTTC. The chain combines TRBV5-1 with TRBJ2-7; TRBD2 matches at 7 bases. The CDR3 is 15 amino acids. CDR1 and CDR2 (germline): SGHRS, YFSETQ. V trimming: 3 bases; J trimming: 3 bases; junction bases outside the gene matches: 9.

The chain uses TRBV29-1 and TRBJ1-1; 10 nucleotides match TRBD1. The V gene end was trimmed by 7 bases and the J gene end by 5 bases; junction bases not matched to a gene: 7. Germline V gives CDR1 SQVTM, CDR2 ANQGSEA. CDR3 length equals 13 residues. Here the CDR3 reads CSGRQGAVTEAFF. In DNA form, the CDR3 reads TGCAGCGGCCGACAGGGGGCGGTAACTGAAGCTTTCTTT.

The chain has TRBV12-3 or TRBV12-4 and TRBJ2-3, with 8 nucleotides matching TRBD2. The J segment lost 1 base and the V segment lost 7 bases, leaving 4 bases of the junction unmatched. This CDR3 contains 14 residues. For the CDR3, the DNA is TGTGCCAGCAAGATGGGACTAGGCACAGATACGCAGTATTTT. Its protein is CASKMGLGTDTQYF.

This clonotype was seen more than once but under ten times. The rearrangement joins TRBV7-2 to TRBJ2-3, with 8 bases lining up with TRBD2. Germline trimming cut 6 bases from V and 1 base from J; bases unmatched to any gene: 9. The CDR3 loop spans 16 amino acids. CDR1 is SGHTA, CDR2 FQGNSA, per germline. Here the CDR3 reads CASSSSGGGRTDTQYF. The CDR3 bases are TGTGCCAGCAGTTCCTCTGGCGGGGGGCGCACAGATACGCAGTATTTT.

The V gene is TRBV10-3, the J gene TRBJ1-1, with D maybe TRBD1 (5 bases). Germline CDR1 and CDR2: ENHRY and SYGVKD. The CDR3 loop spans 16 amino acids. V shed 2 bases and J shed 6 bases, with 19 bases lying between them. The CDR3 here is CAISEPTSVGVAEAFF. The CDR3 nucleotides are TGTGCCATCAGTGAGCCAACCTCAGTGGGGGTCGCTGAAGCTTTCTTT.

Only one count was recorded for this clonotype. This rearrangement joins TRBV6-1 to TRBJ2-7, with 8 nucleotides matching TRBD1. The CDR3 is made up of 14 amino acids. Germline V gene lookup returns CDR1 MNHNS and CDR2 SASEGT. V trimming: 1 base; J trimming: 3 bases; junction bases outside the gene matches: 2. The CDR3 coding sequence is TGTGCCAGCAGTGAAGGGACAGGGTTCTACGAGCAGTACTTC. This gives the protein CASSEGTGFYEQYF.

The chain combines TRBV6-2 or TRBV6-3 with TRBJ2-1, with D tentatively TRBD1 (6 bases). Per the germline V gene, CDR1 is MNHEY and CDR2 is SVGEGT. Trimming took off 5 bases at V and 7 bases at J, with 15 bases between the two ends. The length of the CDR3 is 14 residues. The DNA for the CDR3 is TGTGCCAGCAGTCCGCAGGGGTCAGGGAATGAGCAGTTCTTC. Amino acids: CASSPQGSGNEQFF.

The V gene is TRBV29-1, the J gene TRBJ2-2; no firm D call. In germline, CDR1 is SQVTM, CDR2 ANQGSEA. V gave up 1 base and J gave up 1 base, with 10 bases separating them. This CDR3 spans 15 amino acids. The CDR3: CSVEGRNRNTGELFF. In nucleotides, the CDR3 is TGCAGCGTTGAAGGTCGCAACAGGAACACCGGGGAGCTGTTTTTT.

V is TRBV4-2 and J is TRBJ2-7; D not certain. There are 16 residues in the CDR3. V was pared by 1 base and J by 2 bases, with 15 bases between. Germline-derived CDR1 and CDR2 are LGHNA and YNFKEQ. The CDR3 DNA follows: TGTGCCAGCAGCCAAGGGATACGAACCCGGACCTACGAGCAGTACTTC. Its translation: CASSQGIRTRTYEQYF.

The chain's CDR3 is CASSYGAFNYEQYF. The CDR3 coding sequence is TGTGCCAGCAGCTACGGCGCCTTTAACTACGAGCAGTACTTC. This chain links TRBV7-2 with TRBJ2-7; D call uncertain. Looked up from germline, CDR1 is SGHTA and CDR2 is FQGNSA. The CDR3 extends over 14 amino acids. Between the trimmed V and J ends, which lost 4 bases and 3 bases, there was a span of 13 bases. Drawing the rest from reference TRBV7-2 and TRBJ2-7, the complete variable domain is GAGVSQSPSNKVTEKGKDVELRCDPISGHTALYWYRQSLGQGLEFLIYFQGNSAPDKSGLPSDRFSAERTGGSVSTLTIQRTQQEDSAVYLCASSYGAFNYEQYFGPGTRLTVT.

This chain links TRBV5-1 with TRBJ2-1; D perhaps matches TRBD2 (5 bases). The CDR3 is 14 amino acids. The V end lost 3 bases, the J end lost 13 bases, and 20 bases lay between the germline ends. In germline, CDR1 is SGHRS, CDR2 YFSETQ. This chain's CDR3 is CASSSYPRGETQFF. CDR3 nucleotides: TGCGCCAGCAGCTCATATCCCCGGGGAGAGACCCAGTTCTTC.

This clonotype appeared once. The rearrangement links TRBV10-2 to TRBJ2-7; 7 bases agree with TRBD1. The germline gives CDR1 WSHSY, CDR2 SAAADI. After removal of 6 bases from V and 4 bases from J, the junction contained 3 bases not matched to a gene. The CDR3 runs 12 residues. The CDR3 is CASRETGYEQYF. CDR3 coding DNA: TGCGCCAGCAGAGAGACAGGGTACGAGCAGTACTTC.

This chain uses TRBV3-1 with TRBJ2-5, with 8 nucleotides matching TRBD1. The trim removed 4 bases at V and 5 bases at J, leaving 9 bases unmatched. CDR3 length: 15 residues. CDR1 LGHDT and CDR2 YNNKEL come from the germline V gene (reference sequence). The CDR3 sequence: CASSRLDREKETQYF. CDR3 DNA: TGTGCCAGCAGCCGCTTGGACAGGGAAAAGGAGACCCAGTACTTC.

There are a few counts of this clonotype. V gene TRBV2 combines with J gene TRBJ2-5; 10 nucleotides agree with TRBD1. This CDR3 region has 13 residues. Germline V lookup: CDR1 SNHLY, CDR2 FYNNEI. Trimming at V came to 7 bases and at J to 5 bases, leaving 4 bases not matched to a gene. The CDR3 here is CASKGTGAETQYF. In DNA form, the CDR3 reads TGTGCCAGCAAGGGGACAGGGGCCGAGACCCAGTACTTC.

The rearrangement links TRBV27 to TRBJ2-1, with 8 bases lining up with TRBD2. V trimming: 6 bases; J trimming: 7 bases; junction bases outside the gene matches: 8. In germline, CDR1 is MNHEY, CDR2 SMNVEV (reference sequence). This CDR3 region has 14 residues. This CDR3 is CASRPPGGVNEQFF. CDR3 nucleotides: TGTGCCAGCAGACCCCCCGGGGGGGTGAATGAGCAGTTCTTC.

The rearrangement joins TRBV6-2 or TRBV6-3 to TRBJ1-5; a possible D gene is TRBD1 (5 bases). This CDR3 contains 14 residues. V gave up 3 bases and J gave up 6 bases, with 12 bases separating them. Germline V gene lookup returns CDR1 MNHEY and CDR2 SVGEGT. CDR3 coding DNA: TGTGCCAGCAGTTATCTGGGGGTTGGTCAGCCCCAGCATTTT. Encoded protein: CASSYLGVGQPQHF.

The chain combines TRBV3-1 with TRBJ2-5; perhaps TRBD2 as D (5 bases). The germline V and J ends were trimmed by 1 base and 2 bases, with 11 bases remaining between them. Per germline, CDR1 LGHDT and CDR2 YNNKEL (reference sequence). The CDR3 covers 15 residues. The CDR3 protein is CASSQVVQRQETQYF. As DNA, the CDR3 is TGTGCCAGCAGCCAAGTTGTCCAGCGGCAAGAGACCCAGTACTTC.

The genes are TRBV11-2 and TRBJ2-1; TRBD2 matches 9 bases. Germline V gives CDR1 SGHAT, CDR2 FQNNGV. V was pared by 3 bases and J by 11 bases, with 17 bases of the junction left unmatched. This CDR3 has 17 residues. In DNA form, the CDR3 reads TGTGCCAGCAGCTTCCGACGGCGGGGGGGTGGAGTAGGAAAGCAGTTCTTC. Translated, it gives CASSFRRRGGGVGKQFF. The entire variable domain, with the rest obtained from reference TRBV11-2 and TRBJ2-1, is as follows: EAGVAQSPRYKIIEKRQSVAFWCNPISGHATLYWYQQILGQGPKLLIQFQNNGVVDDSQLPKDRFSAERLKGVDSTLKIQPAKLEDSAVYLCASSFRRRGGGVGKQFFGPGTRLTVL.

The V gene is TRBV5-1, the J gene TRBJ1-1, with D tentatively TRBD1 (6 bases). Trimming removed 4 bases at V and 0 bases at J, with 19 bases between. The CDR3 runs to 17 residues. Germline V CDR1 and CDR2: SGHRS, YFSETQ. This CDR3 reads CASSPRQDVSMNTEAFF. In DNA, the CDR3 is TGCGCCAGCAGCCCCCGACAGGATGTCAGCATGAACACTGAAGCTTTCTTT.

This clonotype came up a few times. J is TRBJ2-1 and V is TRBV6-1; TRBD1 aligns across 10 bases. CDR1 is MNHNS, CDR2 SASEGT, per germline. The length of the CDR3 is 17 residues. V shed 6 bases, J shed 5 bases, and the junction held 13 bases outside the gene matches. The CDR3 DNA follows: TGTGCCAGCAGACAAGGGACAGGGGAAGTTGCCCACAATGAGCAGTTCTTC. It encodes CASRQGTGEVAHNEQFF.

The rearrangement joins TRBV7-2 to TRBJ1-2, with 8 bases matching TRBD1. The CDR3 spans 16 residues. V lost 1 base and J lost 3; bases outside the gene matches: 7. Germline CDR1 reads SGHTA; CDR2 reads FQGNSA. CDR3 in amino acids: CASSLETGVQDYGYTF. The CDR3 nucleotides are TGTGCCAGCAGCTTAGAGACAGGGGTTCAGGACTATGGCTACACCTTC.

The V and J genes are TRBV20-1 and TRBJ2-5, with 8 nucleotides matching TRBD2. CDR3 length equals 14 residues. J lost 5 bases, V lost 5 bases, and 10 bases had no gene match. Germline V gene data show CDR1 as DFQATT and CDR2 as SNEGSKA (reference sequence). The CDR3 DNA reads TGCAGTGCTCCCAGTGCGGGGGGCCGGGAGACCCAGTACTTC. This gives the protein CSAPSAGGRETQYF.

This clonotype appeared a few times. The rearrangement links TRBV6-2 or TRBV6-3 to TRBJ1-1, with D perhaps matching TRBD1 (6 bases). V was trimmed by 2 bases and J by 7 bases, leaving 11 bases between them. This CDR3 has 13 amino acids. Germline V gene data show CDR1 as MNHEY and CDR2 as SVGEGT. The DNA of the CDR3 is TGTGCCAGCAGTTACCTGGGACAAGGTGAAGCTTTCTTT. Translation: CASSYLGQGEAFF.

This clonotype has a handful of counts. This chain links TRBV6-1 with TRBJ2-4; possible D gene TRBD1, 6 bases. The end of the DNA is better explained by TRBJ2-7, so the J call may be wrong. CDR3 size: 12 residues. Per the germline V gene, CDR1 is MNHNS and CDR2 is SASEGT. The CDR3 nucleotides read TGTGCCAGCAGGAGGGACATATACGAGCAGTACTTC. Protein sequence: CASRRDIYEQYF.